The next 2 T cell receptor beta chains were all read from a single sample in a study of blood T cell repertoires in COVID-19. TCRdb's copy holds only in-frame clones and misses some; the assay was immunoSEQ multiplex PCR. The data contain some 300,000 clones, 88% of them singletons. Sequencing was performed on PBMCs or T cells enriched from blood (not recorded which). These receptor sequences come from a woman between 25 and 40 years old who had recovered from COVID-19.

The chain is built from TRBV28 and TRBJ1-4, with TRBD1 matching over 8 bases. Germline V lookup: CDR1 MDHEN, CDR2 SYDVKM. The junction had 11 bases not matched to a gene; V was cut back by 6 bases and J by 2 bases. This CDR3 region has 17 residues. CDR3 loop: CASRTGVIRRTNEKLFF. For the CDR3, the DNA is TGTGCCAGCAGGACAGGGGTCATACGTCGGACTAATGAAAAACTGTTTTTT.

The V gene is TRBV27, the J gene TRBJ2-3; tentative D call: TRBD1 (7 bases). The V end lost 5 bases, the J end lost 6 bases, and 18 bases lay between the germline ends. CDR3 length equals 15 residues. Germline CDR1 reads MNHEY; CDR2 reads SMNVEV (reference sequence). CDR3 nucleotides: TGTGCCAGCAGTCCCCACAGGGGTGGAGGGGATACGCAGTATTTT. Protein sequence: CASSPHRGGGDTQYF.